This is a list of T cell receptor beta chains from one sample in a study of cytomegalovirus exposure and HLA in healthy donors. Assay used: immunoSEQ multiplex PCR; TCRdb lists only in-frame clones, some missing. The profile shows roughly 190,000 clones, about 9% of them singletons. Material: PBMCs. The receptors come from a woman aged 30 to 39 in good health and CMV-seropositive. CDR3s include the opening cysteine and the closing phenylalanine or tryptophan. The order of the fields is V gene, D gene, J gene, clone size, CDR3 DNA, CDR3 protein. The D gene is left open where the match is weak. Some rows mark clone size as missing; the rest say once, few, many or name a class of expanded clone.

TRBV6-5	NA	TRBJ1-1	few	TGTGCCAGCAGTTCGGCCGTCAGGGGAGTCACTGAAGCTTTCTTT	CASSSAVRGVTEAFF
TRBV10-1	NA	TRBJ2-7	NA	TGCGCCAGCAGTGTGACCCCGGGTAGGGGAGAGCAGTACTTC	CASSVTPGRGEQYF
TRBV19	TRBD1	TRBJ2-5	few	TGTGCCAGTAGGGGGACAGGGACAGAGACCCAGTACTTC	CASRGTGTETQYF
TRBV15	NA	TRBJ2-3	few	TGTGCCACCAGCAGAGTAGGGGACACAGATACGCAGTATTTT	CATSRVGDTDTQYF
TRBV4-2	TRBD2	TRBJ2-7	NA	TGTGCCAGCAGCCAAGATTTTATCAGGAGGACTAGCGGGAGTAAGTACGAGCAGTACTTC	CASSQDFIRRTSGSKYEQYF
TRBV6-6	NA	TRBJ2-1	few	TGTGCCAGCAGTTACGGCCAGGGAGGCAATGAGCAGTTCTTC	CASSYGQGGNEQFF
TRBV18	TRBD1	TRBJ2-7	NA	TGTGCCAGCTCACCACCAAGTAAGGTTTACAGGGGGCGTCCTCACTACGAGCAGTACTTC	CASSPPSKVYRGRPHYEQYF
TRBV10-2	NA	TRBJ2-3	few	TGCGCCAGCAGTGGATTCCTAACAGATACGCAGTATTTT	CASSGFLTDTQYF
TRBV6-5	TRBD1	TRBJ2-7	NA	TGTGCCAGCAGTTACTCACAGGGGGCTCGGGACGAGCAGTACTTC	CASSYSQGARDEQYF
TRBV19	TRBD1	TRBJ2-7	few	TGTGCCAGTTCTCGGACAGGGGTCACCTACGAGCAGTACTTC	CASSRTGVTYEQYF
TRBV5-6	TRBD1	TRBJ2-7	few	TGTGCCAGCAGCTTGGGTTGGGGACAGGACGTGTACGAGCAGTACTTC	CASSLGWGQDVYEQYF
TRBV19	TRBD2	TRBJ2-7	few	TGTGCCAGTAGTATACTAGCGGGCAGCTCCTACGAGCAGTACTTC	CASSILAGSSYEQYF
TRBV7-2	TRBD2	TRBJ2-1	NA	TGTGCCAGCAGCTCTACTGAGGCTAGCGGGAGGGCGTTCTACAATGAGCAGTTCTTC	CASSSTEASGRAFYNEQFF
TRBV6-1	TRBD1	TRBJ1-5	NA	TGTGCCAGCAGTCGGGACAGGGTATCCCAGCCCCAGCATTTT	CASSRDRVSQPQHF
TRBV5-1	NA	TRBJ2-2	NA	TGCGCCAGCAGCTTGCGGTCGGGAGTAGCGAACACCGGGGAGCTGTTTTTT	CASSLRSGVANTGELFF
TRBV2	NA	TRBJ2-5	few	TGTGCCAGCACGCTAGACCGTGAAGGAACCCAGTACTTC	CASTLDREGTQYF
TRBV9	NA	TRBJ2-2	few	TGTGCCAGCAGCGTAGTCCTGTCAGGCGGGGAGCTGTTTTTT	CASSVVLSGGELFF
TRBV4-1	NA	TRBJ2-2	NA	TGCGCCAGCAGCCAAATGGGGGGTAGCCGCGCCGGGGAGCTGTTTTTT	CASSQMGGSRAGELFF
TRBV2	TRBD2	TRBJ2-7	few	TGTGCCAGCAGGGGAGCGGGGGGCTACGAGCAGTACTTC	CASRGAGGYEQYF
TRBV10-3	TRBD1	TRBJ2-7	few	TGTGCCATCAGTGGTTTAGGGACAGGCGATTCCTACGAGCAGTACTTC	CAISGLGTGDSYEQYF
TRBV5-4	TRBD2	TRBJ2-5	NA	TGTGCCAGCAGCTTGACTAGCGGGAGCACACAAGAGACCCAGTACTTC	CASSLTSGSTQETQYF
TRBV11-2	TRBD2	TRBJ2-7	few	TGTGCCAGCAGCTTACAACTAGCGGGAGACGAGCAGTACTTC	CASSLQLAGDEQYF
TRBV30	NA	TRBJ2-7	NA	TGTGCCTGGAGTCGGGGCTACGAGCAGTACTTC	CAWSRGYEQYF
TRBV7-9	TRBD1	TRBJ1-2	few	TGTGCCAGCGTTCAGGGGGACTATGGCTACACCTTC	CASVQGDYGYTF
TRBV15	NA	TRBJ1-1	few	TGTGCCACCAGCAGAGATAGAGCAGCGACCTACACTGAAGCTTTCTTT	CATSRDRAATYTEAFF
TRBV5-5	NA	TRBJ2-7	NA	TGTGCCAGCAGCCCATTTCAGGGAAGGGGCGAGCAGTACTTC	CASSPFQGRGEQYF
TRBV14	TRBD2	TRBJ2-7	NA	TGTGCCAGCAGCCAAGATCTAGCGGGCCGGCCGAAGCAGTACTTC	CASSQDLAGRPKQYF
TRBV7-7	TRBD2	TRBJ2-3	NA	TGTGCCAGCAGCTTAGGTCTAGCGGGGCCAACAGATACGCAGTATTTT	CASSLGLAGPTDTQYF
TRBV2	TRBD2	TRBJ2-1	NA	TGTGCCAGCAGTGATACTAGCGGATCCTACAATGAGCAGTTCTTC	CASSDTSGSYNEQFF
TRBV18	NA	TRBJ2-7	few	TGTGCCAGCTCCCTGGGAGAGGACGAGCAGTACTTC	CASSLGEDEQYF
TRBV2	NA	TRBJ2-2	few	TGTGCCAGCAGTGCCCCGAGGACCTACGGGGATACCGGGGAGCTGTTTTTT	CASSAPRTYGDTGELFF
TRBV4-2	NA	TRBJ1-1	few	TGTGCCAGCAGCCCCTCGAGTTGGGGGCAGAACACTGAAGCTTTCTTT	CASSPSSWGQNTEAFF
TRBV5-5	TRBD2	TRBJ2-5	NA	TGTGCCAGCAGCTTGAAGTGGCTAGCGGGAGGGAAGGGAAGAGAGACCCAGTACTTC	CASSLKWLAGGKGRETQYF
TRBV7-2	TRBD1	TRBJ2-1	NA	TGTGCCAGCAGCTTGGCAGGGGGCAATGAGCAGTTCTTC	CASSLAGGNEQFF
TRBV6-5	NA	TRBJ2-2	NA	TGTGCCAGCAGTTACCCCAATGGGGAGGACACCGGGGAGCTGTTTTTT	CASSYPNGEDTGELFF
TRBV6-5	TRBD1	TRBJ1-5	few	TGTGCCAGCAGTTCCTACAGGGGGCTAGGCAATCAGCCCCAGCATTTT	CASSSYRGLGNQPQHF
TRBV4-1	NA	TRBJ2-1	few	TGCGCCAGCAGCCAAGTTACGGCAGGACTACACAATGAGCAGTTCTTC	CASSQVTAGLHNEQFF
TRBV29-1	NA	TRBJ2-7	NA	TGCAGCGTTGGGGCGTCCTACGGCGAGCAGTACTTC	CSVGASYGEQYF